Included here is one TCR beta chain sequence, with context. The record originates from a study of blood T cell repertoires in COVID-19. Study details: Recovered participants had two consecutive negative NP/OP PCR tests, healthcare professional clearance, or symptom resolution.

From germline, CDR1 is SGHNT and CDR2 YYREEE (reference sequence). Unmatched junction bases numbered 5, after V lost 4 bases and J lost 4 bases. The CDR3 extends over 14 amino acids. Membership in each cohort depended on participant-reported clinical history. As originally analysed: Reference gene primer amplification in the assay estimated nucleated cell counts. Assay used: immunoSEQ multiplex PCR; TCRdb lists only in-frame clones, some missing. V and J calls and clone size are copied from that table; D and trimming were computed from the DNA. The sample consists of hundreds of thousands of clones, roughly 91% of them appearing once.

The chain uses TRBV5-4 and TRBJ1-3, with 7 nucleotides matching TRBD1. This TCR was recovered from a woman in her sixties in a cohort exposed to, infected with or recovered from COVID-19 (not recorded which). Material: PBMCs or T cells enriched from blood (not recorded which). CDR3 nucleotide sequence: TGTGCCAGCAGCATCGACAGGGCCGGAAACACCATATATTTT. Its translation: CASSIDRAGNTIYF. The variable domain in full, with the rest retrieved from reference TRBV5-4 and TRBJ1-3, is ETGVTQSPTHLIKTRGQQVTLRCSSQSGHNTVSWYQQALGQGPQFIFQYYREEENGRGNFPPRFSGLQFPNYSSELNVNALELDDSALYLCASSIDRAGNTIYFGEGSWLTVV.